The 31 T cell receptor beta chains reported below all come from one sample, sequenced in a study of HIV-infected patients and healthy controls. Via MiXCR, TCRdb re-called the 5' RACE reads, giving one row per CDR3 protein. The sample yields tens of thousands of distinct CDR3 sequences, around 17% seen once. The sample consisted of CD4+ T cells from blood. Source of these receptors: a human donor in good health.

The V gene is TRBV5-5, the J gene TRBJ2-7; D is uncertain. Between the trimmed V and J ends, which lost 0 bases and 4 bases, there was a span of 14 bases. CDR3 length: 15 residues. From germline, CDR1 is SGHKS and CDR2 YYEKEE (reference sequence). The CDR3 coding sequence is TGTGCCAGCAGCTTGGTCGTGGACCCGTTTTACGAGCAGTACTTC. Residues: CASSLVVDPFYEQYF.

The V gene is TRBV13, the J gene TRBJ2-1; 11 bases fit TRBD2. Germline assignment: CDR1 PRHDT and CDR2 FYEKMQ (reference sequence). The junction had 4 bases not matched to a gene; V was cut back by 4 bases and J by 2 bases. The CDR3 is 16 residues long. The CDR3 DNA sequence: TGTGCCAGCAGCTCACCGGGACTAGCGGCCTACAATGAGCAGTTCTTC. It translates to CASSSPGLAAYNEQFF. The variable domain in full, completed from reference TRBV13 and TRBJ2-1, reads AAGVIQSPRHLIKEKRETATLKCYPIPRHDTVYWYQQGPGQDPQFLISFYEKMQSDKGSIPDRFSAQQFSDYHSELNMSSLELGDSALYFCASSSPGLAAYNEQFFGPGTRLTVL.

This clonotype appeared once. The chain couples TRBV6-6 to TRBJ1-3; the D is unclear. V was trimmed by 5 bases and J by 0 bases, leaving 14 bases between them. Per the germline V gene, CDR1 is MNHNY and CDR2 is SVGAGI (reference sequence). The CDR3 runs to 16 residues. Here the CDR3 DNA reads TGTGCCAGCAGTAGGGCCAGCGACTACTCTGGAAACACCATATATTTT. Amino acids: CASSRASDYSGNTIYF.

This clonotype was seen repeatedly, ten times or more. V gene TRBV4-3 combines with J gene TRBJ1-1; no clear D gene. The length of the CDR3 is 13 residues. The germline gives CDR1 LGHNA, CDR2 YSLEER. Trimming pared 0 bases from V and 3 bases from J, leaving 5 bases between. The CDR3 DNA is TGCGCCAGCAGCCAAGATACTGACACTGAAGCTTTCTTT. Its translation: CASSQDTDTEAFF.

In its sample, this clonotype was seen many times. V gene TRBV6-2 or TRBV6-3 combines with J gene TRBJ1-2; TRBD1 is a possible D gene (6 bases). This CDR3 contains 14 residues. Between the trimmed V and J ends, which lost 5 bases and 4 bases, there was a span of 14 bases. Germline V gene lookup returns CDR1 MNHEY and CDR2 SVGEGT. In nucleotides, the CDR3 is TGTGCCAGCAGTGACACAGGGAGGAGCTATGGCTACACCTTC. It codes for CASSDTGRSYGYTF.

The chain uses TRBV30 and TRBJ2-1; D gene ambiguous. V was trimmed by 2 bases and J by 7 bases, leaving 15 bases between them. The CDR3 has 14 residues. Germline loops: CDR1 GTSNPN, CDR2 SVGIG (reference sequence). DNA for the CDR3: TGTGCCTGGAGTCGGGCTACAAAGGGTAATGAGCAGTTCTTC. The encoded protein is CAWSRATKGNEQFF. Based on the CDR3 plus reference TRBV30 and TRBJ2-1, the full variable domain is SQTIHQWPATLVQPVGSPLSLECTVEGTSNPNLYWYRQAAGRGLQLLFYSVGIGQISSEVPQNLSASRPQDRQFILSSKKLLLSDSGFYLCAWSRATKGNEQFFGPGTRLTVL.

V and J are TRBV27 and TRBJ1-1; D remains ambiguous. This CDR3 region has 13 residues. CDR1 is MNHEY, CDR2 SMNVEV, per germline (reference sequence). The V end lost 1 base, the J end lost 7 bases, and 10 bases lay between the germline ends. CDR3 residues: CASSLLVSGEAFF. CDR3 DNA: TGTGCCAGCAGTTTATTGGTTTCCGGTGAAGCTTTCTTT.

This sequence joins TRBV4-2 and TRBJ2-7; perhaps TRBD1 as D (6 bases). Germline lookup yields CDR1 LGHNA and CDR2 YNFKEQ. Trimming took 0 bases from V and 5 from J, leaving 8 bases between them. The CDR3 loop spans 13 amino acids. The CDR3 DNA is TGTGCCAGCAGCCAAGATACAGGGAACGAGCAGTACTTC. As protein: CASSQDTGNEQYF.

The J gene is TRBJ2-2, the V gene TRBV9; D gene unclear. The germline V gene has CDR1 SGDLS and CDR2 YYNGEE. With 0 bases removed from V and 3 bases from J, the gap between germline ends came to 9 bases. The CDR3 contains 15 residues. CDR3 protein: CASSVGASDTGELFF. The CDR3 nucleotides are TGTGCCAGCAGCGTAGGGGCTTCGGACACCGGGGAGCTGTTTTTT.

This sequence joins TRBV29-1 and TRBJ2-5; D is possibly TRBD1 (6 bases). Germline CDR1 reads SQVTM; CDR2 reads ANQGSEA. This CDR3 has 12 residues. Trimming shortened V by 7 bases and J by 2 bases, and 11 bases separated the two germline ends. As DNA, the CDR3 is TGCAGCGCGCAGAGGGGGCAAGAGACCCAGTACTTC. This sequence encodes CSAQRGQETQYF.

In this sample, this clonotype turned up a few times. The chain uses TRBV10-3 and TRBJ1-2, with TRBD1 matching 9 bases. V lost 6 bases to trimming and J lost 1 base; unmatched junction nucleotides: 6. Per germline, CDR1 ENHRY and CDR2 SYGVKD. This CDR3 comprises 15 residues. In DNA, the CDR3 is TGTGCCATCAGGCCCGGGACAGGGTTTAACTATGGCTACACCTTC. The encoded protein is CAIRPGTGFNYGYTF.

The chain joins TRBV7-2 to TRBJ2-7, with unresolved D. Per the germline V gene, CDR1 is SGHTA and CDR2 is FQGNSA. This CDR3 has 14 residues. Trimming stripped 1 base from V and 3 bases from J, with 10 bases between. The CDR3 DNA is TGTGCCAGCAGCTTAGTACAAAAAGGCTACGAGCAGTACTTC. It yields the protein CASSLVQKGYEQYF.

This clonotype was counted many times. The rearrangement joins TRBV14 to TRBJ1-1, with D possibly being TRBD1 (6 bases). Germline V lookup: CDR1 SGHDN, CDR2 FVKESK. Trimming stripped 4 bases from V and 11 bases from J, with 14 bases between. The CDR3 totals 12 residues. CDR3 amino acids: CASSPGGHRAFF. The DNA of the CDR3 is TGTGCCAGCAGCCCTGGGGGGCATCGGGCTTTCTTT.

This clonotype was recorded a few times. The gene calls are TRBV13 and TRBJ1-2; D gene uncertain. V dropped 5 bases and J dropped 2 bases, with 9 bases sitting between them. Germline V CDR1 and CDR2: PRHDT, FYEKMQ (reference sequence). This CDR3 comprises 13 residues. The CDR3 DNA follows: TGTGCCAGCAGCCGCGATCGGAACTATGGCTACACCTTC. Its translation is CASSRDRNYGYTF. Full variable domain (remainder filled in from reference TRBV13 and TRBJ1-2): AAGVIQSPRHLIKEKRETATLKCYPIPRHDTVYWYQQGPGQDPQFLISFYEKMQSDKGSIPDRFSAQQFSDYHSELNMSSLELGDSALYFCASSRDRNYGYTFGSGTRLTVV.

The chain carries TRBV20-1 and TRBJ2-1, with 11 bases aligning to TRBD2. Germline V lookup: CDR1 DFQATT, CDR2 SNEGSKA (reference sequence). Trimming took 1 base from V and 6 from J; bases not matched to a gene: 11. The CDR3 has 17 amino acids. CDR3 protein: CSARGQRLAGSGNEQFF. The CDR3 DNA reads TGCAGTGCTAGAGGCCAAAGACTAGCGGGGTCGGGCAATGAGCAGTTCTTC.

In this sample, this clonotype turned up many times. The chain employs TRBV19 and TRBJ1-5; unclear D gene. V shed 5 bases and J shed 3 bases, with 8 bases lying between them. Germline V lookup: CDR1 LNHDA, CDR2 SQIVND (reference sequence). The CDR3 has 13 residues. This chain's CDR3 is CASSLSPNQPQHF. The CDR3 DNA reads as TGTGCCAGTAGTCTCAGTCCCAATCAGCCCCAGCATTTT. Full variable domain (outside the CDR3, taken from reference TRBV19 and TRBJ1-5): DGGITQSPKYLFRKEGQNVTLSCEQNLNHDAMYWYRQDPGQGLRLIYYSQIVNDFQKGDIAEGYSVSREKKESFPLTVTSAQKNPTAFYLCASSLSPNQPQHFGDGTRLSIL.

The chain couples TRBV9 to TRBJ2-2, with 8 bases that match TRBD2. The CDR3 has 16 amino acids. With V trimmed by 4 bases and J by 4 bases, 9 bases remained unmatched. Per germline, CDR1 SGDLS and CDR2 YYNGEE. CDR3 in DNA: TGTGCCAGCAGCTCGGCAGCGGGGGAACTCACCGGGGAGCTGTTTTTT. Residues: CASSSAAGELTGELFF.

The chain carries TRBV2 and TRBJ2-4; no definite D call. Looked up from germline, CDR1 is SNHLY and CDR2 is FYNNEI. V lost 4 bases to trimming and J lost 6 bases, with 13 bases between them. The CDR3 spans 14 residues. The CDR3 DNA follows: TGTGCCAGCAGTGCCCCCCGGATGAGAAACATTCAGTACTTC. Its protein product is CASSAPRMRNIQYF.

V is TRBV7-9 and J is TRBJ1-2; 11 bases line up with TRBD1. Trimming removed 3 bases from V and 8 bases from J; junction bases left unmatched: 11. Germline values: CDR1 SEHNR, CDR2 FQNEAQ (reference sequence). This CDR3 spans 16 amino acids. CDR3 bases: TGTGCCAGCAGCTTCGAAGGGACAGGGGGAGGTCGAGGCTACACCTTC. Translating it yields CASSFEGTGGGRGYTF.

This rearrangement joins TRBV4-2 to TRBJ2-3; 16 nucleotides agree with TRBD2. The CDR3 loop spans 16 amino acids. In germline, CDR1 is LGHNA, CDR2 YNFKEQ. The ends lost 3 bases at V and 5 bases at J; junction bases unmatched: 2. This CDR3 is CASSHGTSGGEDTQYF. Here the CDR3 DNA reads TGTGCCAGCAGCCACGGGACTAGCGGGGGGGAAGATACGCAGTATTTT.

The V call is TRBV29-1, the J call TRBJ2-3, with 9 positions matching TRBD2. The germline V gene encodes CDR1 SQVTM and CDR2 ANQGSEA. Trimming took 1 base from V and 5 from J; bases not matched to a gene: 4. The CDR3 covers 14 residues. The CDR3 coding sequence is TGCAGCGTTGAAGTAGCGGGAGTAGGAGATACGCAGTATTTT. It translates to CSVEVAGVGDTQYF.

Only a few counts were recorded for this clonotype. The V and J genes are TRBV28 and TRBJ2-5, with TRBD2 as a possible D gene (6 bases). The V end lost 3 bases, the J end lost 5 bases, and 16 bases lay between the germline ends. The length of the CDR3 is 15 residues. Germline V lookup: CDR1 MDHEN, CDR2 SYDVKM. This CDR3 reads CASSFSGLPGETQYF. DNA for the CDR3: TGTGCCAGCAGTTTCTCGGGACTTCCGGGGGAGACCCAGTACTTC.

The chain is built from TRBV7-2 and TRBJ1-3; D unclear. The CDR3 contains 16 residues. Germline-derived CDR1 and CDR2 are SGHTA and FQGNSA. V lost 0 bases, J lost 3 bases, and 12 bases lay in between. The CDR3 loop reads CASSLAGTGVGNTIYF. CDR3 sequence (DNA): TGTGCCAGCAGCTTAGCCGGAACGGGAGTTGGAAACACCATATATTTT.

This clonotype was counted ten times or more. The chain couples TRBV12-3 or TRBV12-4 to TRBJ2-1; no definite D call. V was trimmed by 2 bases and J by 7 bases, leaving 9 bases between them. This CDR3 comprises 13 residues. DNA for the CDR3: TGTGCCAGCAGTTTATGGGCCCGGAATGAGCAGTTCTTC. It encodes CASSLWARNEQFF.

The chain recombines TRBV5-5 with TRBJ2-5; 9 nucleotides align to TRBD1. Looked up from germline, CDR1 is SGHKS and CDR2 is YYEKEE (reference sequence). The ends lost 3 bases at V and 4 bases at J; junction bases unmatched: 13. The CDR3 has 17 residues. CDR3 region: CASSSGPGTGNGETQYF. Written as DNA, the CDR3 is TGTGCCAGCAGCTCCGGCCCTGGGACAGGGAACGGAGAGACCCAGTACTTC.

This clonotype was seen a few times. V gene TRBV29-1 combines with J gene TRBJ1-2; 7 positions agree with TRBD1. The CDR3 spans 15 residues. Germline CDR1 is SQVTM and CDR2 is ANQGSEA. J gave up 0 bases and V 1 base, and 5 bases lay outside the gene matches. The CDR3 nucleotides are TGCAGCGTTGAAGCCCGGGACAGAGCTAACTATGGCTACACCTTC. Amino acid sequence: CSVEARDRANYGYTF. Full variable domain (rest looked up from reference TRBV29-1 and TRBJ1-2): SAVISQKPSRDICQRGTSLTIQCQVDSQVTMMFWYRQQPGQSLTLIATANQGSEATYESGFVIDKFPISRPNLTFSTLTVSNMSPEDSSIYLCSVEARDRANYGYTFGSGTRLTVV.

The rearrangement links TRBV7-2 to TRBJ1-6; no definite D call. Germline V lookup: CDR1 SGHTA, CDR2 FQGNSA. Trimming removed 5 bases from V and 4 bases from J, with 3 bases in between. CDR3 length equals 12 residues. The CDR3 DNA is TGTGCCAGCAGCCAATATAATTCACCCCTCCACTTT. Translating it yields CASSQYNSPLHF.

The genes are TRBV20-1 and TRBJ2-3; the D is unclear. Germline V gene data show CDR1 as DFQATT and CDR2 as SNEGSKA (reference sequence). With 0 bases removed from V and 2 bases from J, the gap between germline ends came to 9 bases. CDR3 length: 14 amino acids. The DNA for the CDR3 is TGCAGTGCTAGAGACACAGCGTACACAGATACGCAGTATTTT. This gives the protein CSARDTAYTDTQYF.

This chain connects TRBV5-1 to TRBJ2-7, with D possibly TRBD1 on 5 matching bases. The germline V and J ends were trimmed by 0 bases and 4 bases, with 11 bases remaining between them. This CDR3 is 14 amino acids long. Germline loops: CDR1 SGHRS, CDR2 YFSETQ. The CDR3 DNA is TGCGCCAGCAGCTTGGACAGGTCCTATTACGAGCAGTACTTC. This codes for CASSLDRSYYEQYF.

The V and J genes are TRBV6-2 or TRBV6-3 and TRBJ1-5; no definite D call. The germline gives CDR1 MNHEY, CDR2 SVGEGT. The CDR3 is 16 residues long. Trimming removed 10 bases at V and 2 bases at J, with 21 bases between. CDR3 bases: TGTGCCACCCACGCGGTTAGGTCTACGGGCAATCAGCCCCAGCATTTT. The encoded protein is CATHAVRSTGNQPQHF.

This chain connects TRBV19 to TRBJ2-2, with 9 bases identical to TRBD2. The germline V gene has CDR1 LNHDA and CDR2 SQIVND (reference sequence). V shed 6 bases, J shed 1 base, and the junction held 0 bases outside the gene matches. The CDR3 totals 14 residues. DNA for the CDR3: TGTGCCAGTAGGACTAGCGGGAACACCGGGGAGCTGTTTTTT. Its translation is CASRTSGNTGELFF.